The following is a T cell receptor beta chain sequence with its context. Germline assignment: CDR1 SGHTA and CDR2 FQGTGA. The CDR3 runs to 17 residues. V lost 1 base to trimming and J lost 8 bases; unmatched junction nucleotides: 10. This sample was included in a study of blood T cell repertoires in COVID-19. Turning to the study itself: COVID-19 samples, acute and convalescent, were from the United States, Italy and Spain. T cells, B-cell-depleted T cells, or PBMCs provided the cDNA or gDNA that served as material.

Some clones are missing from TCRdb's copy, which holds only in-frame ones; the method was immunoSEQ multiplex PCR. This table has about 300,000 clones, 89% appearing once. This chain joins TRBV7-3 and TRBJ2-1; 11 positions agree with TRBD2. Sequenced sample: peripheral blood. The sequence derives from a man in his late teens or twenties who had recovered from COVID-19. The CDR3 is CASSLMSGTSGRDEQFF. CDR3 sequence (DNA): TGTGCCAGCAGCTTAATGAGTGGGACTAGCGGTCGGGATGAGCAGTTCTTC. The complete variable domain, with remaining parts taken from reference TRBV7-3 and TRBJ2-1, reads GAGVSQTPSNKVTEKGKYVELRCDPISGHTALYWYRQSLGQGPEFLIYFQGTGAADDSGLPNDRFFAVRPEGSVSTLKIQRTERGDSAVYLCASSLMSGTSGRDEQFFGPGTRLTVL.